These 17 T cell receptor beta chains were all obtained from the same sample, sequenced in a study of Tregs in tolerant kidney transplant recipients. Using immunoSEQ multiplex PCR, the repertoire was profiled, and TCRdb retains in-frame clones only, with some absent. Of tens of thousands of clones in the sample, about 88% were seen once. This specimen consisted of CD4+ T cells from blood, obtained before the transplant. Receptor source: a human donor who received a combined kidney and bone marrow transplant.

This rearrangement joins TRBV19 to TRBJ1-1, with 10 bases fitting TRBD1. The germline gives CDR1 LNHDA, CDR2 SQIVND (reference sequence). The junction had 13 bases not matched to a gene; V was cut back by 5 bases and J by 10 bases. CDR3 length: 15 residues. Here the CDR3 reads CASSPLGQGVFAAFF. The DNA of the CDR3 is TGTGCCAGTAGTCCCCTAGGACAGGGGGTTTTTGCAGCTTTCTTT.

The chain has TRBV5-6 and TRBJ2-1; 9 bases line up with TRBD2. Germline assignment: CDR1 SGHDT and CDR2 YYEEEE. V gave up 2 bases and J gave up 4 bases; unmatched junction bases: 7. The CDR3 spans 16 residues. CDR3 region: CASSFDLAGAYNEQFF. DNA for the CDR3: TGTGCCAGCAGCTTCGACTTAGCGGGAGCATACAATGAGCAGTTCTTC.

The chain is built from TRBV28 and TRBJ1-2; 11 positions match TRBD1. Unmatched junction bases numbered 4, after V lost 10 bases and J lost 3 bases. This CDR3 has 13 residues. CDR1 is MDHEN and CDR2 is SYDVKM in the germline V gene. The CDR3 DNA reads TGTGCCATCCGGACAGGGGGCTACTATGGCTACACCTTC. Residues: CAIRTGGYYGYTF.

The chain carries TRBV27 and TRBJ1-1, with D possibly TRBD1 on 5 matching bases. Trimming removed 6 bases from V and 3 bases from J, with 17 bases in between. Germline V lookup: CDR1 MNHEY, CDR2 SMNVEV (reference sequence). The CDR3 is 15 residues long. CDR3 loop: CASSGRRAGDTEAFF. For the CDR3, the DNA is TGTGCCAGCAGCGGGAGGCGCGCGGGGGACACTGAAGCTTTCTTT.

This chain's CDR3 is CASSPTGENTEAFF. CDR3 coding DNA: TGCGCCAGCAGCCCGACAGGGGAGAACACTGAAGCTTTCTTT. The chain is built from TRBV5-1 and TRBJ1-1; TRBD1 aligns across 8 bases. The germline V gene encodes CDR1 SGHRS and CDR2 YFSETQ. This CDR3 contains 14 residues. The V segment lost 4 bases and the J segment 1 base; nucleotides outside the gene matches: 3.

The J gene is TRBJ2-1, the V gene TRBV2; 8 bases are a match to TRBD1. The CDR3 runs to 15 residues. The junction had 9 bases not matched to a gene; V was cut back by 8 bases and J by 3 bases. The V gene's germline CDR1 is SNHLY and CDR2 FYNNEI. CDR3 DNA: TGTGCCAGCTTGAGAGGACAGGGAATCTACAATGAGCAGTTCTTC. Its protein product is CASLRGQGIYNEQFF.

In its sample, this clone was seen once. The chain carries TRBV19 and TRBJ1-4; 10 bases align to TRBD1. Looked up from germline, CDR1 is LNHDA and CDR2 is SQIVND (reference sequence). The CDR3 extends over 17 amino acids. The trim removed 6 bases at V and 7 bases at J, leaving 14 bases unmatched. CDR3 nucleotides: TGTGCCAGTAGCTCTGGCGACAGGGGGCAGACTTTTGAAAAACTGTTTTTT. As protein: CASSSGDRGQTFEKLFF.

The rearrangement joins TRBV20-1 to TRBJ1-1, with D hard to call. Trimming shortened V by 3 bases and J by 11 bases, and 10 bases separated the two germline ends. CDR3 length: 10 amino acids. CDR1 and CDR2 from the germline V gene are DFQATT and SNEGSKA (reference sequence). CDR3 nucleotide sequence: TGCAGTGCTAGGGCCTCATGGGCTTTCTTT. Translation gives CSARASWAFF.

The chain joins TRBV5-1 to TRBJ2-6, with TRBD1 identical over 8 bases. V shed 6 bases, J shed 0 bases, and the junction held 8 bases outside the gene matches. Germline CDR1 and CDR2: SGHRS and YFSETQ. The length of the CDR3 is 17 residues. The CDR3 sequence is CASTLTGANSGANVLTF. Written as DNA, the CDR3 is TGCGCCAGCACCCTGACAGGGGCCAACTCTGGGGCCAACGTCCTGACTTTC.

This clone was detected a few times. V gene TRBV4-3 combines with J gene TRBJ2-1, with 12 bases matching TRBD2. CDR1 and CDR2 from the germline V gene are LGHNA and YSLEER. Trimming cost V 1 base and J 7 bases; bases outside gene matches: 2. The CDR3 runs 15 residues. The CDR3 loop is CASSQGGTSGNEQFF. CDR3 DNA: TGCGCCAGCAGCCAAGGGGGGACTAGCGGGAATGAGCAGTTCTTC.

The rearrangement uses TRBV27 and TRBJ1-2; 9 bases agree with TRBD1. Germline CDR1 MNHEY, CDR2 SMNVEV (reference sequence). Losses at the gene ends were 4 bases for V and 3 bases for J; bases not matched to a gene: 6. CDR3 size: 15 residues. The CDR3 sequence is CASSSHRTGDYGYTF. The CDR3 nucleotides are TGTGCCAGCAGTTCGCACCGGACAGGGGACTATGGCTACACCTTC.

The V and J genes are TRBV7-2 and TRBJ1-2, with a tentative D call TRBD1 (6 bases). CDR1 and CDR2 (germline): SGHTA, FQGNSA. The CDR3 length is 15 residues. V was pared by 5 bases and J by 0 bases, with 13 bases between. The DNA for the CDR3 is TGTGCCAGCAGCCCGCACAGGGTTCCTAACTATGGCTACACCTTC. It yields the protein CASSPHRVPNYGYTF. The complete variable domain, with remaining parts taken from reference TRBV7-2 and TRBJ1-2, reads GAGVSQSPSNKVTEKGKDVELRCDPISGHTALYWYRQSLGQGLEFLIYFQGNSAPDKSGLPSDRFSAERTGGSVSTLTIQRTQQEDSAVYLCASSPHRVPNYGYTFGSGTRLTVV.

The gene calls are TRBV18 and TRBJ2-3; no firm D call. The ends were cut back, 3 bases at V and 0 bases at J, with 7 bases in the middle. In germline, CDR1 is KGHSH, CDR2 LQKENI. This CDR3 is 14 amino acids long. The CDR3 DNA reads TGTGCCAGCTCACCGGCGGCTAGCACAGATACGCAGTATTTT. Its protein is CASSPAASTDTQYF.

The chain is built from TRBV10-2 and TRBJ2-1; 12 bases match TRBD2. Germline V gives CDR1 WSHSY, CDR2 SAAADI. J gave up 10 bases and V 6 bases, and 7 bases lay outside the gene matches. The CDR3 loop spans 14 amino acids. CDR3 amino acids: CASRTSGSRSEQFF. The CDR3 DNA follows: TGCGCCAGCAGGACTAGCGGGAGCAGGAGCGAGCAGTTCTTC.

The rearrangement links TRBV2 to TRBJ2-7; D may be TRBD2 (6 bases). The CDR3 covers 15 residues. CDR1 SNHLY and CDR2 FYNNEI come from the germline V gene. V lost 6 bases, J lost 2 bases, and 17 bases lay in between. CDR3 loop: CASSAGLAPTYEQYF. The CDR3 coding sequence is TGTGCCAGCAGCGCTGGGCTAGCGCCAACCTACGAGCAGTACTTC. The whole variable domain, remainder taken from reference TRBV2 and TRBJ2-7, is EPEVTQTPSHQVTQMGQEVILRCVPISNHLYFYWYRQILGQKVEFLVSFYNNEISEKSEIFDDQFSVERPDGSNFTLKIRSTKLEDSAMYFCASSAGLAPTYEQYFGPGTRLTVT.

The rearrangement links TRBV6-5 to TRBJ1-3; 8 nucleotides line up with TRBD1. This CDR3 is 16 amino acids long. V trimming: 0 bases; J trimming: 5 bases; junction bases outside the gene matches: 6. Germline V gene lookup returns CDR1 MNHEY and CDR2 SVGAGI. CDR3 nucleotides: TGTGCCAGCAGTTACTCGAATGGACAGGGACGAAACACCATATATTTT. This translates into CASSYSNGQGRNTIYF.

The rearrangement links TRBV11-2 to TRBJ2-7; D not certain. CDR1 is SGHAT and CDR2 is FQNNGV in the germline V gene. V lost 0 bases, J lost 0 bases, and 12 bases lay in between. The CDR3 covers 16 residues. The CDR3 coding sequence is TGTGCCAGCAGCTTAGATTTTCCGGGTGGCTCCTACGAGCAGTACTTC. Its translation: CASSLDFPGGSYEQYF.